Each of the 14 T cell receptor beta chains below was sequenced from the same sample in a study of blood T cell repertoires in COVID-19. Sequencing used immunoSEQ multiplex PCR; TCRdb keeps in-frame clones, though not all of them. The sample consists of 90,000 to 120,000 clones, about four fifths of them appearing once. Sequenced input: peripheral blood. The receptor set was obtained from a woman in her sixties or seventies with acute or convalescent COVID-19.

J is TRBJ1-1 and V is TRBV29-1; D gene unclear. The germline CDR1 and CDR2 sequences are SQVTM and ANQGSEA. The CDR3 loop spans 15 amino acids. The V end was cut by 0 bases, the J end by 3 bases, with 14 bases between. The CDR3 protein is CSVEDPTVADTEAFF. CDR3 bases: TGCAGCGTTGAAGACCCCACGGTGGCGGACACTGAAGCTTTCTTT.

The gene calls are TRBV4-1 and TRBJ2-6; D not certain. CDR1 and CDR2 (germline): MGHRA, YSYEKL. V was clipped by 3 bases and J by 4 bases, with 7 bases between them. This CDR3 comprises 14 residues. The DNA of the CDR3 is TGCGCCAGCAGCCAGTTTCTGGGGGCCAACGTCCTGACTTTC. Translation gives CASSQFLGANVLTF.

V gene TRBV18 combines with J gene TRBJ2-5, with TRBD1 identical over 8 bases. Germline trimming cut 5 bases from V and 4 bases from J; bases unmatched to any gene: 6. CDR3 length: 14 amino acids. Germline-derived CDR1 and CDR2 are KGHSH and LQKENI. CDR3 amino acids: CASSTGTGTETQYF. The CDR3 DNA follows: TGTGCCAGCTCAACCGGGACAGGCACAGAGACCCAGTACTTC.

V gene TRBV6-5 combines with J gene TRBJ1-3, with 7 bases lining up with TRBD1. The trim removed 7 bases at V and 3 bases at J, leaving 6 bases unmatched. The CDR3 is 14 amino acids. The V gene's germline CDR1 is MNHEY and CDR2 SVGAGI. CDR3 DNA: TGTGCCAGCACCAACAGGGGTAATGGAAACACCATATATTTT. Translating it yields CASTNRGNGNTIYF.

This chain joins TRBV6-6 and TRBJ1-1; D is uncertain. Trimming stripped 2 bases from V and 5 bases from J, with 12 bases between. The CDR3 contains 14 residues. From germline, CDR1 is MNHNY and CDR2 SVGAGI (reference sequence). The CDR3 region has the DNA TGTGCCAGCAGTTACAGGGTGAGGGAGACTGAAGCTTTCTTT. Its translation: CASSYRVRETEAFF.

The rearrangement uses TRBV5-1 and TRBJ1-1, with D hard to call. This CDR3 is built from 11 residues. The V gene lost 4 bases and the J gene lost 3 bases, with 4 bases spanning the gap. Per the germline V gene, CDR1 is SGHRS and CDR2 is YFSETQ. Here the CDR3 reads CASSDYTEAFF. The CDR3 nucleotides are TGCGCCAGCAGCGACTACACTGAAGCTTTCTTT.

The V gene is TRBV6-6, the J gene TRBJ2-1; maybe TRBD2 (5 bases). Trimming pared 4 bases from V and 2 bases from J, leaving 12 bases between. The CDR3 sequence is 15 residues long. CDR1 is MNHNY, CDR2 SVGAGI, per germline (reference sequence). The chain's CDR3 is CASSSRTQTYNEQFF. As DNA, the CDR3 is TGTGCCAGCAGTTCTCGGACTCAAACCTACAATGAGCAGTTCTTC.

The V gene is TRBV20-1, the J gene TRBJ1-2, with D maybe TRBD1 (5 bases). The germline V gene has CDR1 DFQATT and CDR2 SNEGSKA (reference sequence). This CDR3 region has 16 residues. Trimming took 3 bases from V and 2 from J, leaving 19 bases between them. CDR3: CSASKGQGIVNYGYTF. DNA of the CDR3: TGCAGTGCTAGTAAAGGGCAGGGTATCGTGAACTATGGCTACACCTTC.

This chain connects TRBV28 to TRBJ2-7; D is uncertain. CDR1 is MDHEN and CDR2 is SYDVKM in the germline V gene. Trimming cost V 5 bases and J 6 bases, with 11 bases left between them. The CDR3 totals 12 residues. Here the CDR3 reads CASSPPVTEQYF. CDR3 coding DNA: TGTGCCAGCAGTCCTCCGGTCACCGAGCAGTACTTC.

This chain links TRBV19 with TRBJ1-1; D may be TRBD1 (5 bases). V was pared by 5 bases and J by 2 bases, with 15 bases between. Germline V gene lookup returns CDR1 LNHDA and CDR2 SQIVND (reference sequence). This CDR3 has 15 amino acids. CDR3 loop: CASSSGGLPNTEAFF. CDR3 coding DNA: TGTGCCAGTAGTTCGGGGGGATTGCCAAACACTGAAGCTTTCTTT.

V is TRBV4-1 and J is TRBJ2-3, with 12 positions matching TRBD2. The CDR3 length is 16 residues. V lost 4 bases and J lost 2; bases outside the gene matches: 4. CDR1 and CDR2 (germline): MGHRA, YSYEKL. The CDR3 protein is CASSLGLAGYTDTQYF. In DNA, the CDR3 is TGCGCCAGCAGCCTGGGACTAGCGGGCTACACAGATACGCAGTATTTT.

The CDR3 here is CASSYPPRTENTEAFF. The CDR3 DNA follows: TGTGCCAGCAGCTATCCCCCTCGGACAGAGAACACTGAAGCTTTCTTT. The V call is TRBV7-3, the J call TRBJ1-1, with D perhaps matching TRBD1 (6 bases). From germline, CDR1 is SGHTA and CDR2 FQGTGA. CDR3 length: 16 amino acids. Trimming removed 4 bases at V and 1 base at J, with 16 bases between. The full variable domain, rest sourced from reference TRBV7-3 and TRBJ1-1, is GAGVSQTPSNKVTEKGKYVELRCDPISGHTALYWYRQSLGQGPEFLIYFQGTGAADDSGLPNDRFFAVRPEGSVSTLKIQRTERGDSAVYLCASSYPPRTENTEAFFGQGTRLTVV.

This clone appeared a single time. This rearrangement joins TRBV7-9 to TRBJ2-4; 8 bases match TRBD2. Germline V gives CDR1 SEHNR, CDR2 FQNEAQ (reference sequence). This CDR3 contains 14 residues. Losses at the gene ends were 5 bases for V and 8 bases for J; bases not matched to a gene: 8. In DNA, the CDR3 is TGTGCCAGCAGCCCGGGACTAGGGGATGACATTCAGTACTTC. Translated, it gives CASSPGLGDDIQYF.

V usage is TRBV18 and J usage is TRBJ2-2; no clear D gene. CDR1 and CDR2 (germline): KGHSH, LQKENI. CDR3 size: 14 residues. Trimming removed 6 bases from V and 6 bases from J, with 14 bases in between. CDR3 protein: CASSPSSPPGELFF. CDR3 DNA sequence: TGTGCCAGCTCTCCCTCTTCCCCTCCCGGGGAGCTGTTTTTT.